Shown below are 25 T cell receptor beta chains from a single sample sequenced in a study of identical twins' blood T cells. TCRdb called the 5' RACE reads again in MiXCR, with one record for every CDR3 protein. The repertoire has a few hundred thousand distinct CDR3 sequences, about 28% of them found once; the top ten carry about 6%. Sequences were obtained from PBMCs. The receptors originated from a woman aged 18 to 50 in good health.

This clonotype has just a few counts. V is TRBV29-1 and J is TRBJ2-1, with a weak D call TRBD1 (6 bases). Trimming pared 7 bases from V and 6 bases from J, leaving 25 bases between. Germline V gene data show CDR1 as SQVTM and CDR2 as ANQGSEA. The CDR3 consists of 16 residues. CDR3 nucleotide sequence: TGCAGCGCCCCCGGGACACCCTACGGGCTAGGCAATGAGCAGTTCTTC. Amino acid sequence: CSAPGTPYGLGNEQFF.

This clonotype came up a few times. In DNA, the CDR3 is TGTGCCAGCAGTGCAACGCCAGGGGGTAACTATGGCTACACCTTC. Translated, it gives CASSATPGGNYGYTF. The rearrangement joins TRBV12-3 or TRBV12-4 to TRBJ1-2; 7 bases align to TRBD1. The CDR3 has 15 residues. V was clipped by 5 bases and J by 1 base; unmatched bases: 7.

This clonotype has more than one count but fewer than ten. The CDR3 nucleotides read TGCAGTGCACCAGGACTAGCGGGAACGGCAGATACGCAGTATTTT. Protein: CSAPGLAGTADTQYF. The chain recombines TRBV20-1 with TRBJ2-3; 12 bases line up with TRBD2. The CDR3 has 15 amino acids. With V trimmed by 6 bases and J by 4 bases, 8 bases remained unmatched. CDR1 and CDR2 (germline): DFQATT, SNEGSKA (reference sequence).

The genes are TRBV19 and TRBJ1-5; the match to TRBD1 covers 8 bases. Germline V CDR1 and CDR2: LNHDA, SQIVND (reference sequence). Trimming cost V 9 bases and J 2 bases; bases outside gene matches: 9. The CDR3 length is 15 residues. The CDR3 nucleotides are TGTGCCAGCACTAGGACAGGGCAGGGCAATCAGCCCCAGCATTTT. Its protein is CASTRTGQGNQPQHF.

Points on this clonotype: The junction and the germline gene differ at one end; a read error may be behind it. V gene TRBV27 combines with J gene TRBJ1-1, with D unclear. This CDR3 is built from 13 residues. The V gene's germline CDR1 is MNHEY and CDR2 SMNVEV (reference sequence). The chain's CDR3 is CASRRLMNTESFF. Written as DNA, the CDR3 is TGTGCCAGCAGACGCCTGATGAACACTGAATCTTTCTTC.

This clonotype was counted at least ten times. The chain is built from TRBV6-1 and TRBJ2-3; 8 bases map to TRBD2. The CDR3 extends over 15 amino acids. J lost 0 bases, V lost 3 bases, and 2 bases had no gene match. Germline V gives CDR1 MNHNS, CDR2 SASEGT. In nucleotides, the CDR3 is TGTGCCAGCAGTGAGACTAGCGCTAGCACAGATACGCAGTATTTT. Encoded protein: CASSETSASTDTQYF.

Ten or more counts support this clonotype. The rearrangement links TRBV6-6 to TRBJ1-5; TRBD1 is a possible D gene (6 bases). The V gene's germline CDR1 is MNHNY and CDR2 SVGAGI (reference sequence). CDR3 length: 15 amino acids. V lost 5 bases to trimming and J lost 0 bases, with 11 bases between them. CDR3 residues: CASSNSGVSNQPQHF. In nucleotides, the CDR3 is TGTGCCAGCAGTAATTCAGGGGTTAGCAATCAGCCCCAGCATTTT.

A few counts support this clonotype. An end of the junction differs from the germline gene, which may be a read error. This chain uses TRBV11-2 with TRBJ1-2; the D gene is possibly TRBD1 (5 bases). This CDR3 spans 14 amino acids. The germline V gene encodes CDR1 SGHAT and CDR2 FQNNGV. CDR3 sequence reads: CASSLGVSNYGYTF. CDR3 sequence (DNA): TGTGCCAGCAGTTTAGGGGTTTCTAACTATGGCTACACCTTC.

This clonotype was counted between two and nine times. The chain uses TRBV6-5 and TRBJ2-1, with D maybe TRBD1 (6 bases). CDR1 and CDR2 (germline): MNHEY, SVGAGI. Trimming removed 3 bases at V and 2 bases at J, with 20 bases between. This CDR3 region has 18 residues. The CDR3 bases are TGTGCCAGCAGTTATTTTATGTGGACTGGACAGCCCTACAATGAGCAGTTCTTC. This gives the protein CASSYFMWTGQPYNEQFF.

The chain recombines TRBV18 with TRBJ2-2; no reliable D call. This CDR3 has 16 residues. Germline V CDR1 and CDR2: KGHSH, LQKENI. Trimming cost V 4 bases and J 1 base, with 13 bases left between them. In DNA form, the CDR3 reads TGTGCCAGCTCACTTTCCTCATTGGGGAACACCGGGGAGCTGTTTTTT. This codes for CASSLSSLGNTGELFF.

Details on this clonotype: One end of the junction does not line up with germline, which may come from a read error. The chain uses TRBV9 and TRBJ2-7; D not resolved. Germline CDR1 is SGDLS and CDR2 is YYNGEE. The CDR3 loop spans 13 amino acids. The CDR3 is CDSSPPRTNEQYF. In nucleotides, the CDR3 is TGTGACAGCAGCCCCCCTCGCACCAACGAGCAGTACTTC.

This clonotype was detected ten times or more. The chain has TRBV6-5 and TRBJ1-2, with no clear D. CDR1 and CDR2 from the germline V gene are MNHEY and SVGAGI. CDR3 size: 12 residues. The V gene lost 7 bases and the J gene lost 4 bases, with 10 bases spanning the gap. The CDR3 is CASIRQPYGYTF. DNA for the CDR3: TGTGCCAGCATTAGACAACCCTATGGCTACACCTTC.

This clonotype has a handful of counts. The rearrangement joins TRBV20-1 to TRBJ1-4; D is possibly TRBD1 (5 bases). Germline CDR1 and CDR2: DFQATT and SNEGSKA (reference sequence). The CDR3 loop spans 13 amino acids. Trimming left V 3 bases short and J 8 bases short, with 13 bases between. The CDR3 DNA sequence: TGCAGTGCTAGTTCAGGGCATGGGGAAAAACTGTTTTTT. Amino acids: CSASSGHGEKLFF.

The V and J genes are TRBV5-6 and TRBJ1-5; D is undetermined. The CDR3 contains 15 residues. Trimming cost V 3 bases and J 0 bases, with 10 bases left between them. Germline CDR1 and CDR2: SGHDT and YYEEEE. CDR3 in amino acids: CASSWAGNSNQPQHF. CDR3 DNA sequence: TGTGCCAGCAGCTGGGCGGGGAATAGCAATCAGCCCCAGCATTTT.

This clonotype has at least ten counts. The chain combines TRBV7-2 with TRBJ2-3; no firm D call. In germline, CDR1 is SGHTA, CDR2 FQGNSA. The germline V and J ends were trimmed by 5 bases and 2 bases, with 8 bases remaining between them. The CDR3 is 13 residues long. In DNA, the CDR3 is TGTGCCAGCAGCCCCACCTACACAGATACGCAGTATTTT. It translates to CASSPTYTDTQYF.

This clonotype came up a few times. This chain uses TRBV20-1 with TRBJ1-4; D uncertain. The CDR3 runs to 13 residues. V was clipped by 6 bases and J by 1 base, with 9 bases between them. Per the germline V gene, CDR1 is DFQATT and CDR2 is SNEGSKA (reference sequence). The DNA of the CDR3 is TGCAGTGCCATCAGAGGAACTAATGAAAAACTGTTTTTT. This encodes CSAIRGTNEKLFF.

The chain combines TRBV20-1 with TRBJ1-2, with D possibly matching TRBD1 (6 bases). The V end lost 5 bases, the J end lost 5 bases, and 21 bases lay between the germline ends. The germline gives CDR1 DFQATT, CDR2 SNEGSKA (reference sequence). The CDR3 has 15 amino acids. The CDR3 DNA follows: TGCAGTGCTCGGGGGGACATCGCTTCCCGTTATGGCTACACCTTC. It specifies CSARGDIASRYGYTF.

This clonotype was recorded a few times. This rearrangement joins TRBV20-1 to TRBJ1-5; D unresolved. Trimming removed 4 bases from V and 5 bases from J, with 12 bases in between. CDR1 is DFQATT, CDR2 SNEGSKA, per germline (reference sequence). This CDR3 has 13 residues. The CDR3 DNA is TGCAGTGCTACAGAAACCCTGGATCAGCCCCAGCATTTT. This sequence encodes CSATETLDQPQHF.

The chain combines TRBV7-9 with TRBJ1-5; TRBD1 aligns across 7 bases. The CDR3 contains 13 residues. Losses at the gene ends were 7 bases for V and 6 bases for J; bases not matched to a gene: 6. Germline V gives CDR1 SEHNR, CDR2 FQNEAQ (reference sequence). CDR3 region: CASISQGVQPQHF. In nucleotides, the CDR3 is TGTGCCAGCATCTCCCAGGGGGTTCAGCCCCAGCATTTT.

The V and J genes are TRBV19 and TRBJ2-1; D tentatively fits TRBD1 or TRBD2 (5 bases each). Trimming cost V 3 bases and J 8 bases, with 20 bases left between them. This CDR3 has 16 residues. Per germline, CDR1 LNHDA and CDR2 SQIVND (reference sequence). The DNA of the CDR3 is TGTGCCAGTAGTATCGGGGACCCTAGGACCGGGTATGAGCAGTTCTTC. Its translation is CASSIGDPRTGYEQFF. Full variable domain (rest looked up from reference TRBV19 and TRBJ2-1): DGGITQSPKYLFRKEGQNVTLSCEQNLNHDAMYWYRQDPGQGLRLIYYSQIVNDFQKGDIAEGYSVSREKKESFPLTVTSAQKNPTAFYLCASSIGDPRTGYEQFFGPGTRLTVL.

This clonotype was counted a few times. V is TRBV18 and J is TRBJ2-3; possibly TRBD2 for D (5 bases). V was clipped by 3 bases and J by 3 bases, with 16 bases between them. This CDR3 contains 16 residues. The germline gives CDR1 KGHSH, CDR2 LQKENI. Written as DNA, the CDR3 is TGTGCCAGCTCACCCGGGAAGTTATTTGGGACAGATACGCAGTATTTT. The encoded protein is CASSPGKLFGTDTQYF. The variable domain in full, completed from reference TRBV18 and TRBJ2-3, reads NAGVMQNPRHLVRRRGQEARLRCSPMKGHSHVYWYRQLPEEGLKFMVYLQKENIIDESGMPKERFSAEFPKEGPSILRIQQVVRGDSAAYFCASSPGKLFGTDTQYFGPGTRLTVL.

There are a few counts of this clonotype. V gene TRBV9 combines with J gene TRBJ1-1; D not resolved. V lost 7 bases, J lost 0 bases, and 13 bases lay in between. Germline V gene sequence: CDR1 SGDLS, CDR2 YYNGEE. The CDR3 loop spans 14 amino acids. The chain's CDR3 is CASGYSKMNTEAFF. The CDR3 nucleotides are TGTGCCAGCGGATACAGCAAAATGAACACTGAAGCTTTCTTT. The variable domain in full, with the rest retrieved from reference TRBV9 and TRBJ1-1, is DSGVTQTPKHLITATGQRVTLRCSPRSGDLSVYWYQQSLDQGLQFLIQYYNGEERAKGNILERFSAQQFPDLHSELNLSSLELGDSALYFCASGYSKMNTEAFFGQGTRLTVV.

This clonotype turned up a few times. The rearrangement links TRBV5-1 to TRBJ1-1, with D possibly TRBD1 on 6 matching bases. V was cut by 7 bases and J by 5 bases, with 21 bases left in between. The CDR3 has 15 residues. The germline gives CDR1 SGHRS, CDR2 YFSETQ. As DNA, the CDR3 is TGCGCCAGCCGGAGAGGGGGAGGAGGGTTGACTGAAGCTTTCTTT. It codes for CASRRGGGGLTEAFF.

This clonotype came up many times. This chain's CDR3 is CSVEVGLSTEAFF. The DNA for the CDR3 is TGCAGCGTTGAAGTGGGGTTGAGTACTGAAGCTTTCTTT. The chain couples TRBV29-1 to TRBJ1-1; D not certain. The CDR3 length is 13 residues. Trimming took 1 base from V and 5 from J, leaving 11 bases between them. Germline V CDR1 and CDR2: SQVTM, ANQGSEA.

The CDR3 spells CASSLHLLGSYNEQFF. The CDR3 nucleotides read TGTGCCAGCAGTTTGCACCTGCTTGGGTCCTACAATGAGCAGTTCTTC. This chain uses TRBV6-5 with TRBJ2-1; unclear D gene. The CDR3 contains 16 residues. Germline V lookup: CDR1 MNHEY, CDR2 SVGAGI. The V end was cut by 4 bases, the J end by 1 base, with 14 bases between.